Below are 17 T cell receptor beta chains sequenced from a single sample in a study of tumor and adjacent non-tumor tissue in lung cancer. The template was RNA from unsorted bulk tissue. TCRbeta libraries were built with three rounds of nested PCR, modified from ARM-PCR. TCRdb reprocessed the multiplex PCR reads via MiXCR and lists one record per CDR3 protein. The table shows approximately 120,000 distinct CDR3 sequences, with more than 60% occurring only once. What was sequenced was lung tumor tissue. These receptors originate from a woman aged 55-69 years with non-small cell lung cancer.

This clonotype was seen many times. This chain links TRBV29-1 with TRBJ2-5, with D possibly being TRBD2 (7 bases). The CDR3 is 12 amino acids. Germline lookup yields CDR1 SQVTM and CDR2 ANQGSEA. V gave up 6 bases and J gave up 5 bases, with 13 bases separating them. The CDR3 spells CSVVQGGETQYF. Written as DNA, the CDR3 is TGCAGCGTCGTACAGGGAGGGGAGACCCAGTACTTC.

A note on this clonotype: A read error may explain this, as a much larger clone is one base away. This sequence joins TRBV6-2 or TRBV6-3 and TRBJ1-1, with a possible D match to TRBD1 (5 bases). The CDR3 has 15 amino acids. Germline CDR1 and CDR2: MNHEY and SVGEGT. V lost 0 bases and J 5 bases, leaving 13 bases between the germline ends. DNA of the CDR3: TGTGCCAGCAGTTACTCGGGCACAGGTTTGACTGAAGCTTTCTTT. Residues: CASSYSGTGLTEAFF.

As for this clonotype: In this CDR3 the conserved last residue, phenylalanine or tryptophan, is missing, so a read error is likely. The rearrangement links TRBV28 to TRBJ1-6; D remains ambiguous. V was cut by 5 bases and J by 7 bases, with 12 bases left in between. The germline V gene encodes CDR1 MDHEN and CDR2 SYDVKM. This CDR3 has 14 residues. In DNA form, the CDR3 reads TGTGCCAGCAGTATAGGAGGTCAGAATTCACCCCTCCACTTA. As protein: CASSIGGQNSPLHL.

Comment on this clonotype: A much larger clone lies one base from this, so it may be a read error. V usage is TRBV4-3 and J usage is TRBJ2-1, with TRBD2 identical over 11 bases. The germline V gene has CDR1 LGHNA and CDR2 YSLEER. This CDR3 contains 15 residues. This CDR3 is CASSLAGGPEYEHFF. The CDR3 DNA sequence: TGCGCCAGCAGCCTAGCGGGAGGGCCGGAGTATGAGCATTTCTTC.

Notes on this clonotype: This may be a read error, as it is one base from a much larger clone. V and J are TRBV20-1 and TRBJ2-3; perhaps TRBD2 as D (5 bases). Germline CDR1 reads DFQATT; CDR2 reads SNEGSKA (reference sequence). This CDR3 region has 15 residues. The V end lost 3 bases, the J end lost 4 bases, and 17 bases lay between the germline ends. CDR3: CSARTISVIADTQYF. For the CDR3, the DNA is TGCAGTGCTAGGACGATTAGCGTGATCGCAGATACGCAGTATTTT.

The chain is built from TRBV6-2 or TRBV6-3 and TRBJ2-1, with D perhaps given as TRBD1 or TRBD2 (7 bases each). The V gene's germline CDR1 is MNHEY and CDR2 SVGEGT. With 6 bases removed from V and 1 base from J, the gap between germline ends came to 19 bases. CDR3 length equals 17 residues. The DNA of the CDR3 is TGTGCCAGCAGACAGGGGACTATCGATACGTCCTACAATGAGCAGTTCTTC. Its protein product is CASRQGTIDTSYNEQFF.

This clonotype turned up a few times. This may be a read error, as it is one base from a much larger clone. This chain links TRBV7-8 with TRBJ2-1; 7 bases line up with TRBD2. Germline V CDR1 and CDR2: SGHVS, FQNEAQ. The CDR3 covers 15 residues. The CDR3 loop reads CASSLGEGPYNERFF. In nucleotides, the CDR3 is TGTGCCAGCAGCTTGGGGGAGGGGCCGTACAATGAGCGGTTCTTC.

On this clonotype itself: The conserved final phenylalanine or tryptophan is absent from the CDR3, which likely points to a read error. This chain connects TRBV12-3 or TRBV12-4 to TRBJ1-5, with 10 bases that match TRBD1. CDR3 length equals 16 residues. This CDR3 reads CASSRTGGSGNQSQHL. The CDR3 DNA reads TGTGCCAGCAGTCGGACAGGGGGATCGGGCAATCAGTCCCAGCATCTT.

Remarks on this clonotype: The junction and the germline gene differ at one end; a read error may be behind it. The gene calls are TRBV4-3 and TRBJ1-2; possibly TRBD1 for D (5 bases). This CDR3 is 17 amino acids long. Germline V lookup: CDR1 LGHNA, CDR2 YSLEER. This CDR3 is CASSQGWEVSDNYGYTF. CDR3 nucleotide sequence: TGCGCCAGCAGCCAAGGGTGGGAAGTATCGGACAACTATGGATACACCTTC.

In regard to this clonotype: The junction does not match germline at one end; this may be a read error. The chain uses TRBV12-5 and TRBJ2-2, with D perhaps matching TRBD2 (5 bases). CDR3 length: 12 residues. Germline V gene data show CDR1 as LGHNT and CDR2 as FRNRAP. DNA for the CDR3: TGTGCTACTAGGGTGAACACCGGGGAGTTGTTTTTT. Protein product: CATRVNTGELFF.

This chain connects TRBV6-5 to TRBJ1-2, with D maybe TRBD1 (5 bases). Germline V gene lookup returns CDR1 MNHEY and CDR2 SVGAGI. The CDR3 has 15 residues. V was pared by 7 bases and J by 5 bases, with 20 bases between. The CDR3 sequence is CASTHSRGGRYGYTF. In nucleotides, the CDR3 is TGTGCCAGCACCCACAGTCGGGGCGGCAGGTATGGCTACACCTTC.

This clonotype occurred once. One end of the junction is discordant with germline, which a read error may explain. The CDR3 reads CATSPQEELGYGYTF. CDR3 DNA sequence: TGTGCCACCAGCCCACAGGAGGAGCTAGGCTATGGCTACACCTTC. J is TRBJ1-2 and V is TRBV11-2, with TRBD1 as a possible D gene (5 bases). The CDR3 has 15 residues. Germline V CDR1 and CDR2: SGHAT, FQNNGV.

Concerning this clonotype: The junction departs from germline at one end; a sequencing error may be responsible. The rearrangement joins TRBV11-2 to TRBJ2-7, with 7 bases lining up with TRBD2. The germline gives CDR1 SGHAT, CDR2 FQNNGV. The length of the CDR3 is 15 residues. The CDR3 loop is CASSLFSSGNDKQYF. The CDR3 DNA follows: TGTGCCAGTAGCTTATTTTCGAGCGGGAACGACAAGCAGTACTTC. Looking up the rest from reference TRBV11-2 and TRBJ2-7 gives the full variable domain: EAGVAQSPRYKIIEKRQSVAFWCNPISGHATLYWYQQILGQGPKLLIQFQNNGVVDDSQLPKDRFSAERLKGVDSTLKIQPAKLEDSAVYLCASSLFSSGNDKQYFGPGTRLTVT.

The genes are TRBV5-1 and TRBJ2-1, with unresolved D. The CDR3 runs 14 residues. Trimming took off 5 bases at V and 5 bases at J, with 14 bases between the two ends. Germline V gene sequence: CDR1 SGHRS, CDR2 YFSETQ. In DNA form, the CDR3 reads TGCGCCAGCAGATCCAGGACCCAGAACAATGAGCAGTTCTTC. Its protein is CASRSRTQNNEQFF.

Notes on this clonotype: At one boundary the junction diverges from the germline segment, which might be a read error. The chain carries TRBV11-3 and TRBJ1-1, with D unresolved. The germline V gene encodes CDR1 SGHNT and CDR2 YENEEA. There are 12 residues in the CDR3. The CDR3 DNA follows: TGTGCCAGCGGCTTAGGCTGGACTGAAGCTTTCTTT. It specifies CASGLGWTEAFF.

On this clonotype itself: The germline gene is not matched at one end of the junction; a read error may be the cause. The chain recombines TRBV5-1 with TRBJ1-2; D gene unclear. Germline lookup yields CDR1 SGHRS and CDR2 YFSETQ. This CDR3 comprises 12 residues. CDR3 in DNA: TGTACCAGCAGCTTGAACGGCTATGGCTACACCTTC. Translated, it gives CTSSLNGYGYTF.

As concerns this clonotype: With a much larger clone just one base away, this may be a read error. The CDR3 DNA is TGTGCCAGCAGTTCGCAGGACAGGGGAGGCTACACCTTC. Translated: CASSSQDRGGYTF. The chain combines TRBV12-3 or TRBV12-4 with TRBJ1-2, with 9 bases that match TRBD1. Losses at the gene ends were 4 bases for V and 8 bases for J; bases not matched to a gene: 5. This CDR3 contains 13 residues.